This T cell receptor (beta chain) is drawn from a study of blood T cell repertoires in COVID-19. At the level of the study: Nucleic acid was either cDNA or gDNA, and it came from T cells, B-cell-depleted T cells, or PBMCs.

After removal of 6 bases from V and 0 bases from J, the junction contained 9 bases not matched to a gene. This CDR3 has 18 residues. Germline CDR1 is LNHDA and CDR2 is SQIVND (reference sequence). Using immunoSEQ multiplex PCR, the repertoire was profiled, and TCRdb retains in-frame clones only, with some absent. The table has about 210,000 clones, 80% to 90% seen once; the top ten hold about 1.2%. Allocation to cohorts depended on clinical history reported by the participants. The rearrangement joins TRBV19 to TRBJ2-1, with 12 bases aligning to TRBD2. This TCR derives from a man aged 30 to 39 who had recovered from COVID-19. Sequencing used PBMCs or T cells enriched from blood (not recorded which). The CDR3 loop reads CASSRLAGDLSSYNEQFF. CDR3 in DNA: TGTGCCAGTAGCAGACTAGCGGGGGACTTGAGCTCCTACAATGAGCAGTTCTTC. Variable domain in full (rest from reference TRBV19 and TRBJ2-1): DGGITQSPKYLFRKEGQNVTLSCEQNLNHDAMYWYRQDPGQGLRLIYYSQIVNDFQKGDIAEGYSVSREKKESFPLTVTSAQKNPTAFYLCASSRLAGDLSSYNEQFFGPGTRLTVL.